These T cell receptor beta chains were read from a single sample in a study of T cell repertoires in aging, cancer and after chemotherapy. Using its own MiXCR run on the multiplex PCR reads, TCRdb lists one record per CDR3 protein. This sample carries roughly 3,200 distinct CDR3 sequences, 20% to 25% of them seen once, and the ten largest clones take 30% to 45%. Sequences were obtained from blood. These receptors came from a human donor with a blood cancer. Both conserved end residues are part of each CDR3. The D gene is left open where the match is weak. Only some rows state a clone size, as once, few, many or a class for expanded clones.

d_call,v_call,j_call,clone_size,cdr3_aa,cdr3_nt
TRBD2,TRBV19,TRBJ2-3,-,CASSRTSGGGGDTQYF,TGTGCCAGTAGTCGGACTAGCGGGGGCGGTGGAGATACGCAGTATTTT
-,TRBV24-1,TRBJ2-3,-,CATSDPGGESTDTQYF,TGTGCCACCAGTGATCCCGGGGGAGAGAGCACAGATACGCAGTATTTT
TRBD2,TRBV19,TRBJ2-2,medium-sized,CASGGLAASSTGELFF,TGTGCCAGTGGGGGACTAGCGGCCTCCAGCACCGGGGAGCTGTTTTTT
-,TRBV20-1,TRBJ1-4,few,CSARGGGAAGSEKLFF,TGCAGTGCTAGAGGCGGGGGGGCAGCGGGGTCTGAAAAACTGTTTTTT
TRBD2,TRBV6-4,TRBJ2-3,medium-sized,CASQVTSGSADTQYF,TGTGCCAGCCAAGTTACCAGCGGGAGCGCAGATACGCAGTATTTT
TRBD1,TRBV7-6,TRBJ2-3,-,CASSSTGQSTDTQYF,TGTGCCAGCAGCTCGACAGGGCAAAGCACAGATACGCAGTATTTT
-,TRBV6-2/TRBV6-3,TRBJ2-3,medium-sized,CASSYLDTQYF,TGTGCCAGCAGTTACCTGGATACGCAGTATTTT
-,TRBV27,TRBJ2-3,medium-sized,CASRGLRTDTQYF,TGTGCCAGCAGGGGACTCCGCACAGATACGCAGTATTTT
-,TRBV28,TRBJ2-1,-,CASSPAYNEQFF,TGTGCCAGCAGTCCTGCATACAATGAGCAGTTCTTC
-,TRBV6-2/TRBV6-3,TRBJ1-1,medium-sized,CASSYDRGNTEAFF,TGTGCCAGCAGTTATGACCGGGGGAACACTGAAGCTTTCTTT
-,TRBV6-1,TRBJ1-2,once,CASSDAGWAPNYGYTF,TGTGCCAGCAGTGACGCCGGGTGGGCCCCTAACTATGGCTACACCTTC
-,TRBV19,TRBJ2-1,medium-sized,CASSIFTWGEQFF,TGTGCCAGTAGTATATTTACGTGGGGAGAGCAGTTCTTC
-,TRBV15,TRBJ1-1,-,CATSREGARNTEAFF,TGTGCCACCAGCAGAGAGGGGGCCAGGAACACTGAAGCTTTCTTT
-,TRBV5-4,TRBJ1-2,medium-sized,CASSFDSGFSYTF,TGTGCCAGCAGCTTTGACAGTGGATTTTCGTACACCTTC
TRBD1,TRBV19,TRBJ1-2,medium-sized,CASSSDRAYGYTF,TGTGCCAGTAGTTCGGACAGGGCTTATGGCTACACCTTC
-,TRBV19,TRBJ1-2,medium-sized,CASQTTGRLNGYTF,TGTGCCAGCCAGACAACAGGGCGCCTAAATGGCTACACCTTC
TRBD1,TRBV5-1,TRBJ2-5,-,CASRPGGQETQYF,TGCGCCAGCAGGCCAGGGGGCCAAGAGACCCAGTACTTC
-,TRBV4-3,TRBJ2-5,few,CASSQDRYGEETQYF,TGCGCCAGCAGCCAAGATCGATACGGAGAAGAGACCCAGTACTTC
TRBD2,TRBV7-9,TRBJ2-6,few,CASSPPGGSGGANVLTF,TGTGCCAGCAGCCCGCCGGGGGGTTCAGGCGGGGCCAACGTCCTGACTTTC
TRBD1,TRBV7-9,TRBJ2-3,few,CASSRGQGSTDTQYF,TGTGCCAGCAGCCGTGGACAGGGTAGTACAGATACGCAGTATTTT